The 25 T cell receptor beta chains in this list originate from one sample, sequenced in a study of blood T cell repertoires in COVID-19. The data were produced by immunoSEQ multiplex PCR, yet TCRdb's version contains in-frame clones alone and is incomplete. Of some 160,000 clones in the sample, about 90% were seen once. What was sequenced was peripheral blood. These receptor sequences come from a man in his sixties with acute or convalescent COVID-19.

The chain carries TRBV27 and TRBJ2-1; tentative D call: TRBD1 (6 bases). The V end was cut by 4 bases, the J end by 6 bases, with 10 bases between. The CDR3 is made up of 13 amino acids. Looked up from germline, CDR1 is MNHEY and CDR2 is SMNVEV (reference sequence). CDR3 DNA sequence: TGTGCCAGCAGTTCATACAGGGCCAATGAGCAGTTCTTC. Protein product: CASSSYRANEQFF.

This chain uses TRBV6-6 with TRBJ2-1; 8 bases map to TRBD1. The germline gives CDR1 MNHNY, CDR2 SVGAGI (reference sequence). The CDR3 is 14 residues long. The trim removed 5 bases at V and 5 bases at J, leaving 5 bases unmatched. The CDR3 loop reads CASSGNRGDNEQFF. The CDR3 nucleotides are TGTGCCAGCAGTGGAAACAGGGGGGACAATGAGCAGTTCTTC.

The J gene is TRBJ2-1, the V gene TRBV5-1; 12 nucleotides line up with TRBD2. The CDR3 covers 14 residues. Germline CDR1 is SGHRS and CDR2 is YFSETQ. V was clipped by 4 bases and J by 5 bases; unmatched bases: 1. This chain's CDR3 is CASSRLAGDNEQFF. The CDR3 DNA is TGCGCCAGCAGCAGACTAGCGGGGGACAATGAGCAGTTCTTC. Together with reference TRBV5-1 and TRBJ2-1, the CDR3 gives the full variable domain: KAGVTQTPRYLIKTRGQQVTLSCSPISGHRSVSWYQQTPGQGLQFLFEYFSETQRNKGNFPGRFSGRQFSNSRSEMNVSTLELGDSALYLCASSRLAGDNEQFFGPGTRLTVL.

V gene TRBV7-9 combines with J gene TRBJ1-1; possibly TRBD1 for D (5 bases). Trimming removed 3 bases at V and 4 bases at J, with 15 bases between. The CDR3 totals 15 residues. Germline CDR1 reads SEHNR; CDR2 reads FQNEAQ (reference sequence). The CDR3: CASSLGGAGFTEAFF. DNA for the CDR3: TGTGCCAGCAGCTTGGGTGGGGCAGGGTTCACTGAAGCTTTCTTT.

The chain joins TRBV29-1 to TRBJ2-7; 7 nucleotides align to TRBD2. V trimming: 4 bases; J trimming: 2 bases; junction bases outside the gene matches: 8. The CDR3 extends over 14 amino acids. Germline CDR1 and CDR2: SQVTM and ANQGSEA. CDR3: CSVGGVGGAYEQYF. The CDR3 region has the DNA TGCAGCGTTGGAGGTGTGGGGGGGGCCTACGAGCAGTACTTC.

This chain joins TRBV6-5 and TRBJ2-2; a possible D gene is TRBD2 (7 bases). Germline assignment: CDR1 MNHEY and CDR2 SVGAGI. CDR3 length: 16 amino acids. Trimming left V 2 bases short and J 1 base short, with 11 bases between. The CDR3 nucleotides are TGTGCCAGCAGTTACGAGGGGGGGCGGAACACCGGGGAGCTGTTTTTT. It specifies CASSYEGGRNTGELFF.

The genes are TRBV5-4 and TRBJ1-1; TRBD1 is a possible D gene (6 bases). This CDR3 has 13 amino acids. Germline CDR1 SGHNT, CDR2 YYREEE (reference sequence). Trimming cost V 3 bases and J 3 bases, with 9 bases left between them. As DNA, the CDR3 is TGTGCCAGCAGCTCCACAGGGTACACTGAAGCTTTCTTT. This translates into CASSSTGYTEAFF.

This clone occurred once. The chain joins TRBV5-6 to TRBJ2-1; 8 nucleotides align to TRBD1. The junction had 11 bases not matched to a gene; V was cut back by 3 bases and J by 9 bases. The CDR3 has 15 residues. The V gene's germline CDR1 is SGHDT and CDR2 YYEEEE. Here the CDR3 DNA reads TGTGCCAGCAGCTCGGACAGGGTGGTCCCTGGTGAGCAGTTCTTC. Translated: CASSSDRVVPGEQFF. The full variable domain, completed using reference TRBV5-6 and TRBJ2-1, is DAGVTQSPTHLIKTRGQQVTLRCSPKSGHDTVSWYQQALGQGPQFIFQYYEEEERQRGNFPDRFSGHQFPNYSSELNVNALLLGDSALYLCASSSDRVVPGEQFFGPGTRLTVL.

The chain has TRBV30 and TRBJ2-2; D is undetermined. CDR1 GTSNPN and CDR2 SVGIG come from the germline V gene (reference sequence). Trimming removed 2 bases at V and 4 bases at J, with 14 bases between. CDR3 size: 15 residues. The CDR3 region is CAWSRTGLSTGELFF. The CDR3 nucleotides are TGTGCCTGGAGTCGTACGGGTTTGTCCACCGGGGAGCTGTTTTTT.

This clone was recorded only once. This CDR3 is CASSLSTGYEQYF. For the CDR3, the DNA is TGTGCCAGCAGCCTTTCGACAGGGTACGAGCAGTACTTC. The chain has TRBV11-2 and TRBJ2-7; TRBD1 aligns across 7 bases. Germline V gene lookup returns CDR1 SGHAT and CDR2 FQNNGV. This CDR3 comprises 13 residues. V gave up 5 bases and J gave up 4 bases; unmatched junction bases: 5.

The genes are TRBV19 and TRBJ2-3; 11 nucleotides match TRBD2. V shed 0 bases and J 3 bases; nucleotides not matched to a gene: 5. Looked up from germline, CDR1 is LNHDA and CDR2 is SQIVND (reference sequence). There are 17 residues in the CDR3. The CDR3 DNA sequence: TGTGCCAGTAGTATAGACTCTAGCGGGGGGACAACAGATACGCAGTATTTT. Amino acid sequence: CASSIDSSGGTTDTQYF.

The chain employs TRBV3-1 (or the pseudogene TRBV3-2) and TRBJ1-2; maybe TRBD1 (6 bases). This CDR3 has 15 amino acids. From germline, CDR1 is LGHDT and CDR2 YNNKEL (reference sequence). V dropped 4 bases and J dropped 4 bases, with 16 bases sitting between them. CDR3 amino acids: CASSPFPDSLYGYTF. The DNA of the CDR3 is TGTGCCAGCAGCCCCTTCCCGGACAGCCTCTATGGCTACACCTTC.

The chain recombines TRBV30 with TRBJ1-5; D might be TRBD1 (5 bases). CDR3 size: 13 residues. The germline gives CDR1 GTSNPN, CDR2 SVGIG (reference sequence). The V end lost 5 bases, the J end lost 2 bases, and 10 bases lay between the germline ends. DNA for the CDR3: TGTGCCTGGCAGGGCGAGGGCAATCAGCCCCAGCATTTT. Translation: CAWQGEGNQPQHF.

This rearrangement joins TRBV19 to TRBJ1-1; D gene ambiguous. The CDR3 is 15 residues long. The germline CDR1 and CDR2 sequences are LNHDA and SQIVND (reference sequence). The V end lost 5 bases, the J end lost 4 bases, and 17 bases lay between the germline ends. CDR3 region: CASSFYGGEGTEAFF. CDR3 DNA sequence: TGTGCCAGTAGTTTTTACGGCGGGGAGGGCACTGAAGCTTTCTTT. The full variable domain, rest sourced from reference TRBV19 and TRBJ1-1, is DGGITQSPKYLFRKEGQNVTLSCEQNLNHDAMYWYRQDPGQGLRLIYYSQIVNDFQKGDIAEGYSVSREKKESFPLTVTSAQKNPTAFYLCASSFYGGEGTEAFFGQGTRLTVV.

The chain employs TRBV5-1 and TRBJ2-2; possible D gene TRBD1, 6 bases. Germline CDR1 reads SGHRS; CDR2 reads YFSETQ. The CDR3 consists of 15 residues. The V end was cut by 5 bases, the J end by 6 bases, with 17 bases between. In DNA form, the CDR3 reads TGCGCCAGCAGTGAGATACAGGGTGATGCCGGGGAGCTGTTTTTT. Its translation: CASSEIQGDAGELFF.

The gene calls are TRBV7-9 and TRBJ1-2, with D possibly TRBD1 on 6 matching bases. The CDR3 is 18 residues long. Deletions cut 2 bases from V and 0 bases from J, with 19 bases between. Germline V gene lookup returns CDR1 SEHNR and CDR2 FQNEAQ (reference sequence). The DNA of the CDR3 is TGTGCCAGCAGCTTAAGTCTCGGGACACAGACTCCTAACTATGGCTACACCTTC. This codes for CASSLSLGTQTPNYGYTF.

This rearrangement joins TRBV5-5 to TRBJ1-6; D uncertain. CDR3 length: 16 amino acids. The germline V gene encodes CDR1 SGHKS and CDR2 YYEKEE (reference sequence). V lost 5 bases and J 0 bases, leaving 12 bases between the germline ends. DNA of the CDR3: TGTGCCAGCAGTTCAAGCGATAGCTCCTATAATTCACCCCTCCACTTT. This translates into CASSSSDSSYNSPLHF.

For this clone: The sample carries other DNA sequences with the same CDR3. The chain combines TRBV19 with TRBJ1-5; weak D call: TRBD1 (5 bases). V lost 4 bases to trimming and J lost 7 bases, with 11 bases between them. CDR3 length: 13 amino acids. Germline CDR1 reads LNHDA; CDR2 reads SQIVND (reference sequence). The DNA for the CDR3 is TGTGCCAGTAGTAACGGTAGGGGCCAGCCCCAGCATTTT. Translation gives CASSNGRGQPQHF. Drawing the rest from reference TRBV19 and TRBJ1-5, the complete variable domain is DGGITQSPKYLFRKEGQNVTLSCEQNLNHDAMYWYRQDPGQGLRLIYYSQIVNDFQKGDIAEGYSVSREKKESFPLTVTSAQKNPTAFYLCASSNGRGQPQHFGDGTRLSIL.

The chain carries TRBV12-1 and TRBJ2-7; the table's D call TRBD2 went unverified against the DNA. TRBV12-1 is flagged as a pseudogene. The CDR3 is 15 residues long. CDR3 nucleotide sequence: TGTGCCAGCAGCCCCCGTGGAGGGAGAGATTACGAGCAGTACTTC. It yields the protein CASSPRGGRDYEQYF.

This chain connects TRBV3-1 (or the pseudogene TRBV3-2) to TRBJ2-5; D possibly corresponds to TRBD1 (5 bases). In germline, CDR1 is LGHDT, CDR2 YNNKEL (reference sequence). Between the trimmed V and J ends, which lost 1 base and 4 bases, there was a span of 10 bases. This CDR3 is built from 14 residues. DNA for the CDR3: TGTGCCAGCAGCCAAGGGCAGGGTGGAGAGACCCAGTACTTC. Residues: CASSQGQGGETQYF.

The chain uses TRBV18 and TRBJ2-1; tentative D call: TRBD1 (5 bases). CDR1 is KGHSH, CDR2 LQKENI, per germline. The CDR3 covers 13 residues. The V end was cut by 6 bases, the J end by 3 bases, with 9 bases between. CDR3 residues: CASSTDSYNEQFF. Here the CDR3 DNA reads TGTGCCAGCTCTACAGACAGCTACAATGAGCAGTTCTTC.

The chain couples TRBV11-3 to TRBJ2-3, with D unclear. The CDR3 length is 13 residues. Germline loops: CDR1 SGHNT, CDR2 YENEEA. Trimming removed 1 base from V and 2 bases from J, with 4 bases in between. CDR3 protein: CASSLGATDTQYF. CDR3 in DNA: TGTGCCAGCAGCTTAGGGGCCACAGATACGCAGTATTTT.

V usage is TRBV5-4 and J usage is TRBJ1-6; perhaps TRBD1 as D (6 bases). The length of the CDR3 is 15 residues. Trimming left V 3 bases short and J 6 bases short, with 13 bases between. From germline, CDR1 is SGHNT and CDR2 YYREEE (reference sequence). CDR3 amino acids: CASSSQGFRNSPLHF. The CDR3 DNA is TGTGCCAGCAGCTCGCAGGGGTTTCGTAATTCACCCCTCCACTTT.

In its sample, this clone was seen a few times. This chain uses TRBV7-9 with TRBJ1-5; a possible D gene is TRBD1 (5 bases). This CDR3 is built from 16 residues. V was trimmed by 2 bases and J by 4 bases, leaving 15 bases between them. CDR1 SEHNR and CDR2 FQNEAQ come from the germline V gene (reference sequence). The CDR3 nucleotides are TGTGCCAGCAGCTTATCCGGGGGGACCGGGAATCAGCCCCAGCATTTT. This codes for CASSLSGGTGNQPQHF.

This clone turned up a few times. In the same sample, other DNA sequences code for this CDR3. The rearrangement uses TRBV7-8 and TRBJ2-1; 11 bases are shared with TRBD1. Trimming removed 2 bases from V and 1 base from J; junction bases left unmatched: 10. Germline V CDR1 and CDR2: SGHVS, FQNEAQ. This CDR3 region has 19 residues. CDR3 in amino acids: CASSLRGQGAISSYNEQFF. The CDR3 region has the DNA TGTGCCAGCAGCTTACGAGGACAGGGGGCGATTAGTTCCTACAATGAGCAGTTCTTC.